This T cell receptor beta chain was sequenced in a study of cytomegalovirus exposure and HLA in healthy donors. Study-wide results and caveats: The listing of some 170 TCR beta chains classed them as cytomegalovirus-associated. Whilst most TCR sequences proved rare, a subset of public TCRs occurred across many donors. Specificity of three CMV-associated chains for CMV antigens was verified in vitro.

Of note for this clone: Antigen unknown.

Germline V CDR1 and CDR2: SGHTA, FQGTGA. The CDR3 is 16 amino acids. With V trimmed by 4 bases and J by 6 bases, 9 bases remained unmatched. Some clones are missing from TCRdb's copy, which holds only in-frame ones; the method was immunoSEQ multiplex PCR. The sample has approximately 300,000 clones, 87% seen once. The TCR comes from a woman aged 30 to 39 in good health and CMV-seropositive. Material: PBMCs. The chain joins TRBV7-3 to TRBJ1-6; 7 nucleotides line up with TRBD1. The CDR3 loop reads CASSSTGVWGNSPLHF. CDR3 DNA sequence: TGTGCCAGCAGCTCCACAGGGGTTTGGGGTAATTCACCCCTCCACTTT.